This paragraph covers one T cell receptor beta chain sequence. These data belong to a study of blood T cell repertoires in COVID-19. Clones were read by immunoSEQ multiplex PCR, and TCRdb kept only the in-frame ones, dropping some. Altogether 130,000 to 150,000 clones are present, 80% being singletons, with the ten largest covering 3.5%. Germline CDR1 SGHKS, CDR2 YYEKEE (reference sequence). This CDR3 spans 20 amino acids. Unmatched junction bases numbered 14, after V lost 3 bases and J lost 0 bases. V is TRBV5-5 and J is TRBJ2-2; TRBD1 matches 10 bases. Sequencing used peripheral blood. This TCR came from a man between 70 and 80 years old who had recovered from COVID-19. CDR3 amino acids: CASSSRGTGATRTNTGELFF. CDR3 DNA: TGTGCCAGCAGCTCCCGGGGGACAGGGGCAACCCGGACGAACACCGGGGAGCTGTTTTTT.